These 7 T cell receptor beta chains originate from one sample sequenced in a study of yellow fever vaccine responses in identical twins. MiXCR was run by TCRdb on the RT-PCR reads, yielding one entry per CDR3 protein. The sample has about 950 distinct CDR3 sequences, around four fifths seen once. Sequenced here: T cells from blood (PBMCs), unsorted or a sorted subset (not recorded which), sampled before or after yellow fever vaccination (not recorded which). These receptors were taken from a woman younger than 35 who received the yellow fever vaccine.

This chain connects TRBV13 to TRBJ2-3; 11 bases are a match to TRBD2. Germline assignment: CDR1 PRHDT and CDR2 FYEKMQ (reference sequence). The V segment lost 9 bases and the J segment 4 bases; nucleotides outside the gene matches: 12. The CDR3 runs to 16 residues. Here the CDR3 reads CASGEGLAVGADTQYF. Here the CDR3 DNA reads TGTGCCAGTGGAGAGGGACTAGCGGTTGGGGCAGATACGCAGTATTTT.

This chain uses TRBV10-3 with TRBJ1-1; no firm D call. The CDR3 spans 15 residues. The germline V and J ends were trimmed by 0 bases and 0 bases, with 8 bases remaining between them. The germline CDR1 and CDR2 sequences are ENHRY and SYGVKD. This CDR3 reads CAISESWVLNTEAFF. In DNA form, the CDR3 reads TGTGCCATCAGTGAGTCTTGGGTATTGAACACTGAAGCTTTCTTT.

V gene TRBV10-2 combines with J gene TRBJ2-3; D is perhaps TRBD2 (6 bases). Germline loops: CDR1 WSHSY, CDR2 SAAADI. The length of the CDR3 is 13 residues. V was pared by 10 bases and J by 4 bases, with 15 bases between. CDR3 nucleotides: TGCGCCACCACGGGACTCGTGGCAGATACGCAGTATTTT. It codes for CATTGLVADTQYF.

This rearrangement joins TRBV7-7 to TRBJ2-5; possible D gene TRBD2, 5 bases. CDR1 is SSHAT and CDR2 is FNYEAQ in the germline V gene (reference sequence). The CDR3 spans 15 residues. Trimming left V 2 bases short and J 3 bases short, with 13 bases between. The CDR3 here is CASSLREGLKETQYF. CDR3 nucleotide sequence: TGTGCCAGCAGCTTAAGAGAGGGATTGAAAGAGACCCAGTACTTC.

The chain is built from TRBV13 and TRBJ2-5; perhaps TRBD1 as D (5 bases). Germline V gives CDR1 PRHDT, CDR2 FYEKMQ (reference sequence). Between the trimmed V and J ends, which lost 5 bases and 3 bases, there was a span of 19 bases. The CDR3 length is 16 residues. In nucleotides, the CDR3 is TGTGCCAGCAGCCCAAGGGGTGAAAACTTGGAAGAGACCCAGTACTTC. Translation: CASSPRGENLEETQYF.

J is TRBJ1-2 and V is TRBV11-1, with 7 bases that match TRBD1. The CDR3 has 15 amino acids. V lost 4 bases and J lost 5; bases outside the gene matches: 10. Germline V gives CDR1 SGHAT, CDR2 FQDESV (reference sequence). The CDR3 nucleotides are TGTGCCAGCAGCTCCTACGACAGGGCGGGATATGGCTACACCTTC. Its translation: CASSSYDRAGYGYTF.

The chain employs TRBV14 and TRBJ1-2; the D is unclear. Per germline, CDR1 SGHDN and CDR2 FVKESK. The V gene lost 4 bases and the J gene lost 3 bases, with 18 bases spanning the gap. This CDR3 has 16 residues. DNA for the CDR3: TGTGCCAGCAGCCCGGGGTTCGGGGTTAGTGACTATGGCTACACCTTC. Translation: CASSPGFGVSDYGYTF.